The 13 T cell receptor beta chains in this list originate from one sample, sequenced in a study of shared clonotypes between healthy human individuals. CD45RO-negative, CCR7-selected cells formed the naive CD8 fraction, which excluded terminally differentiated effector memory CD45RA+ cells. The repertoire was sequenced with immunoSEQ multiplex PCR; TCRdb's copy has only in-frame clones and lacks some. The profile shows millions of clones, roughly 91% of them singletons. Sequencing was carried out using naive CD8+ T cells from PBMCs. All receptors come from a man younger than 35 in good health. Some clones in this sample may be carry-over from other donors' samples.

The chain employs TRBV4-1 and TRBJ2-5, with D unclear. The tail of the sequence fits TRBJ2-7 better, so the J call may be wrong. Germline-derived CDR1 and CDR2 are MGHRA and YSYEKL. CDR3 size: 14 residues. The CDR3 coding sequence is TGCGCCAGCAGCCACCGAGAGACTCGGTACGAGCAGTACTTC. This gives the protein CASSHRETRYEQYF.

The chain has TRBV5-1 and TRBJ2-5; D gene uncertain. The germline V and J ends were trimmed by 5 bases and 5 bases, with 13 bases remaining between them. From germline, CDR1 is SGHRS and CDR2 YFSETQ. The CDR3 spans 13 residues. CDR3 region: CASREIAGETQYF. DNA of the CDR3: TGCGCCAGCAGGGAGATCGCCGGGGAGACCCAGTACTTC. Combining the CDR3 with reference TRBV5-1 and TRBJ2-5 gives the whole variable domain KAGVTQTPRYLIKTRGQQVTLSCSPISGHRSVSWYQQTPGQGLQFLFEYFSETQRNKGNFPGRFSGRQFSNSRSEMNVSTLELGDSALYLCASREIAGETQYFGPGTRLLVL.

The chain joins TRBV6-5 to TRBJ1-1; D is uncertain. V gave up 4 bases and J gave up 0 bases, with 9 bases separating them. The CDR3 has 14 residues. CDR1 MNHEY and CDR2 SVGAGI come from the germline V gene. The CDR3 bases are TGTGCCAGCAGTTCCCCAGGAATGAACACTGAAGCTTTCTTT. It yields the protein CASSSPGMNTEAFF.

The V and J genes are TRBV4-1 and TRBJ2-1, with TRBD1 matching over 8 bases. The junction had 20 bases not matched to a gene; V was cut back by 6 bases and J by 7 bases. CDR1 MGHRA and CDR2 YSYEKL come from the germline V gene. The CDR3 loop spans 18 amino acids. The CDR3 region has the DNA TGCGCCAGCAGGCGGACAGGGTCAAAGAGGGGGCTTGGGAATGAGCAGTTCTTC. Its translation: CASRRTGSKRGLGNEQFF.

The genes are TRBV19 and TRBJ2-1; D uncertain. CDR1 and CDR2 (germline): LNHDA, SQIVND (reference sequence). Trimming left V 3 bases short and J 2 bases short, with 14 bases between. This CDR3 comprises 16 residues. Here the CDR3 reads CASSIWVGLAYNEQFF. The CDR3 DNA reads TGTGCCAGTAGTATTTGGGTGGGATTGGCCTACAATGAGCAGTTCTTC.

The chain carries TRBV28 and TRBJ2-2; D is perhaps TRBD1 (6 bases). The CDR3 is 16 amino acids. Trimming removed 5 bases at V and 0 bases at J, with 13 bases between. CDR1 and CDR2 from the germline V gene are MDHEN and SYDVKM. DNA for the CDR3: TGTGCCAGCAGTCCCTGGACAGCTGCGAACACCGGGGAGCTGTTTTTT. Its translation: CASSPWTAANTGELFF.

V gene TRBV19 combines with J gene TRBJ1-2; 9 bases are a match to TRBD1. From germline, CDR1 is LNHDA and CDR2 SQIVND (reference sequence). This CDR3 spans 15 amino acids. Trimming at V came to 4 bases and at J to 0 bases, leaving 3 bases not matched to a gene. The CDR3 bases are TGTGCCAGTAGTAGCCGACAGGGGGCTAACTATGGCTACACCTTC. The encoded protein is CASSSRQGANYGYTF.

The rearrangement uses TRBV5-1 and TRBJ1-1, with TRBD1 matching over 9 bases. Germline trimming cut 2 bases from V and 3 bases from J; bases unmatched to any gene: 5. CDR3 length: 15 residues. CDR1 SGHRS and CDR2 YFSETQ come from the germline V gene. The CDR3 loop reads CASSLTGTGHTEAFF. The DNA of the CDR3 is TGCGCCAGCAGCTTAACCGGGACAGGGCACACTGAAGCTTTCTTT.

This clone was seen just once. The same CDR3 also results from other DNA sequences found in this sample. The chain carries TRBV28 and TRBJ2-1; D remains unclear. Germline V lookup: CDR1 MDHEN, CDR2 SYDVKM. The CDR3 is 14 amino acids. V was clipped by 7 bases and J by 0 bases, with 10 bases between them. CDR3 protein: CASIPESSYNEQFF. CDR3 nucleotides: TGTGCCAGCATCCCGGAAAGCTCCTACAATGAGCAGTTCTTC.

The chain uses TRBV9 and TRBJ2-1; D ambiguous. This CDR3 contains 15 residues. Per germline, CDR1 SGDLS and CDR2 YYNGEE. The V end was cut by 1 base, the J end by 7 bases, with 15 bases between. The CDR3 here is CASSVWEGWGNEQFF. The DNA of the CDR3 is TGTGCCAGCAGCGTATGGGAAGGGTGGGGTAATGAGCAGTTCTTC.

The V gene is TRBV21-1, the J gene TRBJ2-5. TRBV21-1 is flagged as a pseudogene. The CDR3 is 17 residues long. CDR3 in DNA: TGTGCCAGCAGCTCTGTCATCGTGCGGACCAACCAAGAGACCCAGTACTTC. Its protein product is CASSSVIVRTNQETQYF.

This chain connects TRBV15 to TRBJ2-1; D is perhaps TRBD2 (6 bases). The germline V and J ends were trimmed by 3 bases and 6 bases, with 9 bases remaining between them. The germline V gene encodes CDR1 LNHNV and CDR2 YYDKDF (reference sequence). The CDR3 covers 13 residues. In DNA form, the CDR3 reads TGTGCCACCAGCAGCCTAGCGAGCAATGAGCAGTTCTTC. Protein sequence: CATSSLASNEQFF.

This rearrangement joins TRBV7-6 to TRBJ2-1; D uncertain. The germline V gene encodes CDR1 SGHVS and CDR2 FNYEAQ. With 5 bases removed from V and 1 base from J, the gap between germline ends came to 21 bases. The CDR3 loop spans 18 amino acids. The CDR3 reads CASSPPFPLQISYNEQFF. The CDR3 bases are TGTGCCAGCAGCCCCCCCTTTCCCTTACAGATATCCTACAATGAGCAGTTCTTC.